Below, 6 T cell receptor beta chains from the same sample are listed, as sequenced in a study of human T cells and chemical hapten exposure. TCRdb re-called the RACE reads with MiXCR, one entry per CDR3 protein. Of about 71,000 distinct CDR3 sequences listed, 9.8% were seen once; the top ten hold approximately 3%. Time point defined: patch test 1, 2 weeks after DPC sensitization. Described treatment: therapeutic diphenylcyclopropenone sensitization with weekly scalp DPC. The sample in question was whole blood, obtained in connection with sensitization to the hapten diphenylcyclopropenone (DPC). The source of these receptors is a woman aged 40 to 50 with alopecia areata. Some clones in this sample may be carry-over from other donors' samples.

This clonotype was observed at least ten times. J is TRBJ2-1 and V is TRBV29-1, with 11 positions matching TRBD1. Germline CDR1 SQVTM, CDR2 ANQGSEA. The length of the CDR3 is 13 residues. Unmatched junction bases numbered 6, after V lost 7 bases and J lost 7 bases. The CDR3 protein is CSAGTGGENEQFF. For the CDR3, the DNA is TGCAGCGCCGGGACAGGGGGAGAGAATGAGCAGTTCTTC.

The table lists this clonotype with many counts. CDR3 sequence reads: CASSYSSSLSASPLHF. CDR3 DNA sequence: TGTGCCAGCAGTTACTCGTCCTCGTTAAGCGCTTCACCCCTCCACTTT. The V gene is TRBV6-2 or TRBV6-3, the J gene TRBJ1-6; D gene ambiguous. Trimming removed 0 bases from V and 9 bases from J, with 15 bases in between. CDR1 and CDR2 (germline): MNHEY, SVGEGT. The CDR3 covers 16 residues.

This clonotype was recorded at least ten times. V and J are TRBV4-3 and TRBJ1-5; D ambiguous. Deletions cut 0 bases from V and 7 bases from J, with 7 bases between. Germline CDR1 and CDR2: LGHNA and YSLEER. The CDR3 sequence is 13 residues long. The CDR3 is CASSQDRLQPQHF. In DNA, the CDR3 is TGCGCCAGCAGCCAAGACCGTCTCCAGCCCCAGCATTTT.

This clonotype was observed many times. This chain uses TRBV7-2 with TRBJ1-2; maybe TRBD1 (5 bases). The V gene lost 5 bases and the J gene lost 5 bases, with 21 bases spanning the gap. From germline, CDR1 is SGHTA and CDR2 FQGNSA. The CDR3 extends over 16 amino acids. In DNA form, the CDR3 reads TGTGCCAGCAGCCATGGGGCGGGGCCGAGCGCATATGGCTACACCTTC. Translation gives CASSHGAGPSAYGYTF.

This clonotype was seen repeatedly, ten times or more. The rearrangement joins TRBV15 to TRBJ1-2; no clear D gene. Trimming removed 2 bases at V and 4 bases at J, with 17 bases between. In germline, CDR1 is LNHNV, CDR2 YYDKDF (reference sequence). The CDR3 sequence is 16 residues long. In nucleotides, the CDR3 is TGTGCCACCAGCAGAACCTTTTCTACCCCGGGCTATGGCTACACCTTC. As protein: CATSRTFSTPGYGYTF.

This clonotype was detected ten times or more. The V gene is TRBV10-3, the J gene TRBJ2-1; the match to TRBD2 covers 12 bases. Germline V gives CDR1 ENHRY, CDR2 SYGVKD. The CDR3 has 15 residues. Trimming cost V 3 bases and J 7 bases; bases outside gene matches: 4. The CDR3 DNA reads TGTGCCATCAGTGATCCGGGACTAGCGGGTAATGAGCAGTTCTTC. Protein sequence: CAISDPGLAGNEQFF.